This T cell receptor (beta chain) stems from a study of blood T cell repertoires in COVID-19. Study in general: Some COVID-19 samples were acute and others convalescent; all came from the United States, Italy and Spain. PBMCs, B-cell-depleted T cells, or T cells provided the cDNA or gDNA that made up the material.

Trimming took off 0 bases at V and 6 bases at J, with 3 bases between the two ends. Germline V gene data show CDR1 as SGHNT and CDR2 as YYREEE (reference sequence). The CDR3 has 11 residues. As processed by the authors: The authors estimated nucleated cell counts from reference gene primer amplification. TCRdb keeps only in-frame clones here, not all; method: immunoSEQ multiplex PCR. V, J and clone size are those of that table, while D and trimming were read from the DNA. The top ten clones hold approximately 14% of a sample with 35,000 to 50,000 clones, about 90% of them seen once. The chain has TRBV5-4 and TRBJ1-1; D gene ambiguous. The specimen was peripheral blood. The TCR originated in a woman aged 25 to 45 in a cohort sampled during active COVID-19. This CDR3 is CASSLAAEAFF. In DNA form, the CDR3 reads TGTGCCAGCAGCTTGGCGGCTGAAGCTTTCTTT.